These 31 T cell receptor beta chains were all obtained from the same sample, sequenced in a study of cytomegalovirus exposure and HLA in healthy donors. Primers for the PCR totalled 60 Vbeta and 13 Jbeta. The table came from immunoSEQ multiplex PCR; TCRdb's copy has only in-frame clones and leaves some out. The sample lists around 170,000 clones, just under 80% occurring once. The sample taken for sequencing was PBMCs. These receptors were taken from a woman aged 50 to 65 in good health and CMV-seropositive.

This clone was recorded a few times. This chain connects TRBV7-2 to TRBJ2-3; 11 bases are shared with TRBD2. V dropped 3 bases and J dropped 0; count of bases not matched to a gene: 5. Germline V lookup: CDR1 SGHTA, CDR2 FQGNSA. This CDR3 contains 17 residues. The CDR3 region has the DNA TGTGCCAGCAGCTTCGGACTAGCGGGCACCAGCACAGATACGCAGTATTTT. Protein product: CASSFGLAGTSTDTQYF.

The rearrangement links TRBV29-1 to TRBJ1-1, with 8 bases that match TRBD1. The trim removed 3 bases at V and 0 bases at J, leaving 0 bases unmatched. There are 13 residues in the CDR3. CDR1 is SQVTM and CDR2 is ANQGSEA in the germline V gene. The CDR3 is CSVDRGLNTEAFF. The CDR3 DNA is TGCAGCGTTGACAGGGGGCTGAACACTGAAGCTTTCTTT.

This clone appeared a few times. This sequence joins TRBV30 and TRBJ1-5; 9 nucleotides align to TRBD1. This CDR3 has 15 residues. CDR1 GTSNPN and CDR2 SVGIG come from the germline V gene (reference sequence). With V trimmed by 3 bases and J by 6 bases, 9 bases remained unmatched. The CDR3 is CAWSSRTGGGQPQHF. The CDR3, as DNA: TGTGCCTGGAGCTCCCGAACAGGGGGCGGTCAGCCCCAGCATTTT.

This clone was found a few times. This rearrangement joins TRBV30 to TRBJ1-5; a possible D gene is TRBD1 (5 bases). The V and J ends lost 0 bases and 7 bases respectively, with 13 bases between them. Looked up from germline, CDR1 is GTSNPN and CDR2 is SVGIG (reference sequence). The CDR3 has 14 amino acids. The CDR3 loop reads CAWSVGRASQPQHF. Here the CDR3 DNA reads TGTGCCTGGAGTGTAGGCAGGGCCAGCCAGCCCCAGCATTTT.

The J gene is TRBJ2-6, the V gene TRBV2; 9 bases agree with TRBD1. Germline V gene data show CDR1 as SNHLY and CDR2 as FYNNEI. The CDR3 is 18 amino acids. The trim removed 7 bases at V and 0 bases at J, leaving 10 bases unmatched. Here the CDR3 DNA reads TGTGCCAGCACTCCGGGACAGGGACGTATCTCTGGGGCCAACGTCCTGACTTTC. Translating it yields CASTPGQGRISGANVLTF.

The rearrangement joins TRBV5-1 to TRBJ2-5; possible D gene TRBD1, 7 bases. Trimming took off 1 base at V and 2 bases at J, with 12 bases between the two ends. Germline V gene lookup returns CDR1 SGHRS and CDR2 YFSETQ. The CDR3 runs 15 residues. CDR3: CASSLIQGRQETQYF. In DNA form, the CDR3 reads TGCGCCAGCAGCTTGATACAGGGGAGGCAAGAGACCCAGTACTTC.

V is TRBV27 and J is TRBJ2-6; 10 positions agree with TRBD1. V lost 5 bases and J lost 4; bases outside the gene matches: 14. CDR3 size: 19 residues. Per germline, CDR1 MNHEY and CDR2 SMNVEV (reference sequence). The CDR3 bases are TGTGCCAGCAGTCTTCTGACAGGGGGCGCATCGAGGGGGGCCAACGTCCTGACTTTC. Translating gives CASSLLTGGASRGANVLTF.

The genes are TRBV5-4 and TRBJ2-7; D perhaps matches TRBD1 (6 bases). CDR3 length: 14 residues. Germline V CDR1 and CDR2: SGHNT, YYREEE (reference sequence). V lost 0 bases and J lost 5, with 12 bases in between. CDR3 sequence: CASSLAQGSDEQYF. The CDR3 bases are TGTGCCAGCAGCTTGGCTCAGGGGAGTGACGAGCAGTACTTC.

This clone was found a few times. V usage is TRBV28 and J usage is TRBJ1-5; possible D gene TRBD1, 5 bases. Germline loops: CDR1 MDHEN, CDR2 SYDVKM. The V gene lost 3 bases and the J gene lost 1 base, with 19 bases spanning the gap. The CDR3 runs to 18 residues. The CDR3 reads CASSLGAFLGESNQPQHF. The CDR3 nucleotides are TGTGCCAGCAGTTTGGGCGCCTTCTTAGGGGAAAGCAATCAGCCCCAGCATTTT.

The sample holds one count of this clone. The V and J genes are TRBV2 and TRBJ1-6; 9 bases line up with TRBD1. This CDR3 is 17 amino acids long. J gave up 0 bases and V 7 bases, and 7 bases lay outside the gene matches. The germline V gene has CDR1 SNHLY and CDR2 FYNNEI. The chain's CDR3 is CASIQDRGSSYNSPLHF. DNA of the CDR3: TGTGCCAGCATTCAAGACAGGGGGAGCTCCTATAATTCACCCCTCCACTTT.

The chain couples TRBV30 to TRBJ1-3; possibly TRBD1 for D (6 bases). Germline V gives CDR1 GTSNPN, CDR2 SVGIG (reference sequence). The CDR3 totals 16 residues. V lost 0 bases and J lost 2, with 14 bases in between. The CDR3 protein is CAWSVGGSGAGNTIYF. Here the CDR3 DNA reads TGTGCCTGGAGTGTAGGCGGCTCAGGGGCTGGAAACACCATATATTTT.

J is TRBJ1-1 and V is TRBV5-1; a weak D match, TRBD1 (5 bases). Germline-derived CDR1 and CDR2 are SGHRS and YFSETQ. V dropped 7 bases and J dropped 1 base, with 17 bases sitting between them. CDR3 size: 15 residues. CDR3 sequence: CASFPRQGRNTEAFF. CDR3 nucleotides: TGCGCCAGCTTCCCCAGGCAGGGAAGGAACACTGAAGCTTTCTTT.

The chain couples TRBV7-2 to TRBJ1-1; no reliable D call. CDR1 is SGHTA and CDR2 is FQGNSA in the germline V gene. V lost 2 bases to trimming and J lost 4 bases, with 8 bases between them. The CDR3 is 13 amino acids. The CDR3 nucleotides read TGTGCCAGCAGCTTATATCTCGGCACTGAAGCTTTCTTT. It codes for CASSLYLGTEAFF.

This chain uses TRBV7-3 with TRBJ2-3, with 7 bases identical to TRBD1. CDR1 is SGHTA and CDR2 is FQGTGA in the germline V gene. The CDR3 totals 14 residues. V gave up 2 bases and J gave up 5 bases; unmatched junction bases: 4. The CDR3 DNA is TGTGCCAGCAGCTTAGACAGGGCCCTAGATACGCAGTATTTT. It yields the protein CASSLDRALDTQYF.

The gene calls are TRBV27 and TRBJ1-2, with no clear D. CDR1 is MNHEY and CDR2 is SMNVEV in the germline V gene (reference sequence). V gave up 5 bases and J gave up 3 bases, with 10 bases separating them. The CDR3 has 13 amino acids. CDR3 in amino acids: CASSPRGYYGYTF. Here the CDR3 DNA reads TGTGCCAGCAGTCCCCGAGGGTACTATGGCTACACCTTC.

The V call is TRBV6-5, the J call TRBJ2-7; tentatively, D is TRBD2 (5 bases). V lost 6 bases and J lost 4, with 13 bases in between. The CDR3 has 13 amino acids. CDR1 MNHEY and CDR2 SVGAGI come from the germline V gene. DNA for the CDR3: TGTGCCAGCAGCCCCGGGATTTTTTACGAGCAGTACTTC. Translating it yields CASSPGIFYEQYF.

The rearrangement links TRBV5-1 to TRBJ2-4, with 7 bases lining up with TRBD1. CDR3 size: 14 residues. Per germline, CDR1 SGHRS and CDR2 YFSETQ. V was clipped by 4 bases and J by 6 bases; unmatched bases: 7. CDR3 bases: TGCGCCAGCAGCCTAGGGACAGCAGGAAACATTCAGTACTTC. Translation gives CASSLGTAGNIQYF.

The chain recombines TRBV7-2 with TRBJ2-2; 10 bases fit TRBD1. Germline loops: CDR1 SGHTA, CDR2 FQGNSA. The CDR3 runs 15 residues. V dropped 5 bases and J dropped 4; count of bases not matched to a gene: 4. The CDR3 DNA is TGTGCCAGCAGCCCGTGGACAGGGGGCACCGGGGAGCTGTTTTTT. Its translation is CASSPWTGGTGELFF.

V gene TRBV6-6 combines with J gene TRBJ2-7, with a weak D call TRBD1 (5 bases). V lost 2 bases to trimming and J lost 2 bases, with 13 bases between them. Looked up from germline, CDR1 is MNHNY and CDR2 is SVGAGI (reference sequence). The CDR3 has 15 amino acids. This chain's CDR3 is CASSYPYRSPYEQYF. The CDR3, as DNA: TGTGCCAGCAGTTACCCTTACAGGTCCCCCTACGAGCAGTACTTC.

The gene calls are TRBV19 and TRBJ1-5; D gene unclear. Per the germline V gene, CDR1 is LNHDA and CDR2 is SQIVND (reference sequence). Trimming took 6 bases from V and 0 from J, leaving 18 bases between them. The CDR3 length is 17 residues. The CDR3 coding sequence is TGTGCCAGTAGCCCCGTGAAGGGAGGTGATAGCAATCAGCCCCAGCATTTT. This gives the protein CASSPVKGGDSNQPQHF. The whole variable domain, remainder taken from reference TRBV19 and TRBJ1-5, is DGGITQSPKYLFRKEGQNVTLSCEQNLNHDAMYWYRQDPGQGLRLIYYSQIVNDFQKGDIAEGYSVSREKKESFPLTVTSAQKNPTAFYLCASSPVKGGDSNQPQHFGDGTRLSIL.

The chain employs TRBV5-6 and TRBJ1-3; possible D gene TRBD1, 5 bases. Germline assignment: CDR1 SGHDT and CDR2 YYEEEE. Trimming removed 1 base at V and 0 bases at J, with 11 bases between. This CDR3 has 16 amino acids. The DNA of the CDR3 is TGTGCCAGCAGCTTGTCTTTGGGGGGCTCTGGAAACACCATATATTTT. Translated, it gives CASSLSLGGSGNTIYF.

The V gene is TRBV5-4, the J gene TRBJ1-1, with D perhaps TRBD1 (5 bases). With 4 bases removed from V and 3 bases from J, the gap between germline ends came to 13 bases. This CDR3 is built from 14 residues. The germline V gene has CDR1 SGHNT and CDR2 YYREEE (reference sequence). In DNA form, the CDR3 reads TGTGCCAGCAGCCCACGGGGGGGGGACACTGAAGCTTTCTTT. This sequence encodes CASSPRGGDTEAFF.

This sequence joins TRBV6-5 and TRBJ1-6; TRBD1 is a possible D gene (6 bases). Trimming pared 2 bases from V and 7 bases from J, leaving 15 bases between. Germline CDR1 is MNHEY and CDR2 is SVGAGI. The CDR3 sequence is 16 residues long. The CDR3 region has the DNA TGTGCCAGCAGTTACAGGGACACCTCTCGGAATTCACCCCTCCACTTT. Its protein product is CASSYRDTSRNSPLHF.

The rearrangement joins TRBV9 to TRBJ2-7; TRBD1 might be the D (7 bases). Per the germline V gene, CDR1 is SGDLS and CDR2 is YYNGEE. This CDR3 contains 14 residues. V was trimmed by 4 bases and J by 3 bases, leaving 14 bases between them. The chain's CDR3 is CASSPAGQIYEQYF. The CDR3 DNA follows: TGTGCCAGCAGCCCCGCGGGACAGATCTACGAGCAGTACTTC.

J is TRBJ2-2 and V is TRBV30; the D is unclear. Germline loops: CDR1 GTSNPN, CDR2 SVGIG (reference sequence). V lost 7 bases and J lost 3, with 9 bases in between. The CDR3 runs to 12 residues. The CDR3 sequence: CASPRYTGELFF. The CDR3 bases are TGTGCCTCCCCCCGGTACACCGGGGAGCTGTTTTTT. The full variable domain, rest sourced from reference TRBV30 and TRBJ2-2, is SQTIHQWPATLVQPVGSPLSLECTVEGTSNPNLYWYRQAAGRGLQLLFYSVGIGQISSEVPQNLSASRPQDRQFILSSKKLLLSDSGFYLCASPRYTGELFFGEGSRLTVL.

The chain carries TRBV27 and TRBJ2-6; D unclear. In germline, CDR1 is MNHEY, CDR2 SMNVEV (reference sequence). The CDR3 spans 17 residues. Trimming removed 0 bases at V and 4 bases at J, with 13 bases between. The CDR3 region has the DNA TGTGCCAGCAGTTTATCGGGCAGGCCGTTGGGGGCCAACGTCCTGACTTTC. This encodes CASSLSGRPLGANVLTF.

Details on this clone: Other DNA sequences from this sample encode an identical CDR3 as well. This chain connects TRBV28 to TRBJ1-2; possibly TRBD1 for D (6 bases). CDR1 and CDR2 from the germline V gene are MDHEN and SYDVKM. This CDR3 has 13 amino acids. Between the trimmed V and J ends, which lost 6 bases and 2 bases, there was a span of 10 bases. The CDR3 nucleotides are TGTGCCAGCAGCCCAGGGGCAAACTATGGCTACACCTTC. It codes for CASSPGANYGYTF.

The chain employs TRBV28 and TRBJ2-1, with 9 bases identical to TRBD2. Germline CDR1 MDHEN, CDR2 SYDVKM. This CDR3 comprises 15 residues. V shed 3 bases and J 4 bases; nucleotides not matched to a gene: 4. The CDR3 loop reads CASSFSLAGYNEQFF. The DNA of the CDR3 is TGTGCCAGCAGTTTTAGTCTAGCGGGGTACAATGAGCAGTTCTTC.

The chain recombines TRBV28 with TRBJ2-5; D unclear. Judging by the DNA end, TRBJ2-7 fits better; the J call may be wrong. Germline CDR1 MDHEN, CDR2 SYDVKM. The CDR3 has 13 residues. CDR3 DNA sequence: TGTGCCAGCAGTTTAAAGCCCTCCTACGAGCAGTACTTC. Amino acids: CASSLKPSYEQYF.

This clone appeared once. The V gene is TRBV28, the J gene TRBJ1-5, with D possibly TRBD1 on 5 matching bases. V gave up 7 bases and J gave up 5 bases, with 18 bases separating them. The length of the CDR3 is 15 residues. CDR1 MDHEN and CDR2 SYDVKM come from the germline V gene. CDR3 bases: TGTGCCAGCAAACCCCTTCCAGGGCCTGATCAGCCCCAGCATTTT. This translates into CASKPLPGPDQPQHF.

The genes are TRBV7-2 and TRBJ2-1; TRBD2 agrees at 9 bases. Germline V gives CDR1 SGHTA, CDR2 FQGNSA. With 0 bases clipped from V and 8 bases from J, the junction kept 20 bases outside the gene matches. This CDR3 is built from 20 residues. The chain's CDR3 is CASSLATLILAGWGVDEQFF. DNA of the CDR3: TGTGCCAGCAGCTTAGCGACCCTCATTCTAGCGGGATGGGGGGTAGATGAGCAGTTCTTC.